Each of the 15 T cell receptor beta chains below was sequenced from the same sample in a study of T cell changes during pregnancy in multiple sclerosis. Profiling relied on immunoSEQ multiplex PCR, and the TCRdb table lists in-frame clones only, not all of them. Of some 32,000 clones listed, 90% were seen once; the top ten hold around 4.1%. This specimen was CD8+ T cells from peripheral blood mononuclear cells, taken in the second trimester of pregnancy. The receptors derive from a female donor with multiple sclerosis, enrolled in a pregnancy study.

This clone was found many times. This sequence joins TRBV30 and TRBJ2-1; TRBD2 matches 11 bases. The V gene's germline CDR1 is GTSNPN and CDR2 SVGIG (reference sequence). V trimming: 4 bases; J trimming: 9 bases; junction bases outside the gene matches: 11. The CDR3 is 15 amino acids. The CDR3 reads CAWITLAGGRSEQFF. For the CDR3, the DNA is TGTGCCTGGATTACCTTAGCGGGAGGGCGAAGTGAGCAGTTCTTC. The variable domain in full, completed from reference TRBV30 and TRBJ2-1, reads SQTIHQWPATLVQPVGSPLSLECTVEGTSNPNLYWYRQAAGRGLQLLFYSVGIGQISSEVPQNLSASRPQDRQFILSSKKLLLSDSGFYLCAWITLAGGRSEQFFGPGTRLTVL.

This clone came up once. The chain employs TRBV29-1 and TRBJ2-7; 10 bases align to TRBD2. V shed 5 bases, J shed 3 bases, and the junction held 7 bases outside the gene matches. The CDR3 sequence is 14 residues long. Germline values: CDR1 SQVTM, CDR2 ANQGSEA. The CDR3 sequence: CSVLLAGERYEQYF. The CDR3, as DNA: TGCAGCGTTCTCCTAGCGGGAGAACGCTACGAGCAGTACTTC.

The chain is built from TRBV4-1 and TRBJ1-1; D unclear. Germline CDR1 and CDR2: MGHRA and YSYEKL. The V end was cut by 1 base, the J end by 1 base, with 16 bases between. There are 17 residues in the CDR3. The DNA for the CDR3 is TGCGCCAGCAGCCAAGCTCGGATCGGGATGCAGAACACTGAAGCTTTCTTT. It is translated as CASSQARIGMQNTEAFF.

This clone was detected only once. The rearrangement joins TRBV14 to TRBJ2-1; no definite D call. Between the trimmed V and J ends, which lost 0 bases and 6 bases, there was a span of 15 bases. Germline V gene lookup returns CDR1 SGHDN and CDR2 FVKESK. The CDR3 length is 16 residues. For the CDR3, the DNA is TGTGCCAGCAGCCAAGATTTGGCTACCTTAGCCAATGAGCAGTTCTTC. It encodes CASSQDLATLANEQFF.

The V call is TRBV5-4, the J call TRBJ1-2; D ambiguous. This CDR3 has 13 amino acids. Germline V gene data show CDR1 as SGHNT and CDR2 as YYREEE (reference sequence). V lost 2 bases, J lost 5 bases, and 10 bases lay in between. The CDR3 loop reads CASSFPDWYGYTF. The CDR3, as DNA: TGTGCCAGCAGCTTCCCGGACTGGTATGGCTACACCTTC.

The CDR3 DNA reads as TGTGCCAGCAGCTTAGAATCGACAGGGCTGACCTCCTACGAGCAGTACTTC. The encoded protein is CASSLESTGLTSYEQYF. The chain couples TRBV11-2 to TRBJ2-7, with TRBD1 identical over 7 bases. The J segment lost 0 bases and the V segment lost 0 bases, leaving 8 bases of the junction unmatched. The CDR3 loop spans 17 amino acids. In germline, CDR1 is SGHAT, CDR2 FQNNGV.

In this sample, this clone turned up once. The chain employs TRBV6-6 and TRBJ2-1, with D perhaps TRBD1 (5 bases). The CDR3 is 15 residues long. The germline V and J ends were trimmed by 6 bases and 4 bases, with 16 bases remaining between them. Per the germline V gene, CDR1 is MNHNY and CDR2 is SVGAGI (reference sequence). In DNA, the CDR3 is TGTGCCAGCAGCTCTGGACACAGTGATTACAATGAGCAGTTCTTC. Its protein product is CASSSGHSDYNEQFF.

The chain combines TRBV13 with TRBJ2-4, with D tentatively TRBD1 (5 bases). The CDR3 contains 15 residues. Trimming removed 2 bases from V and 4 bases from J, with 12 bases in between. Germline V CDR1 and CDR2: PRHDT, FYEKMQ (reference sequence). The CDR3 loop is CASSLYHAGKNIQYF. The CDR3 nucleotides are TGTGCCAGCAGCTTATACCATGCAGGGAAAAACATTCAGTACTTC.

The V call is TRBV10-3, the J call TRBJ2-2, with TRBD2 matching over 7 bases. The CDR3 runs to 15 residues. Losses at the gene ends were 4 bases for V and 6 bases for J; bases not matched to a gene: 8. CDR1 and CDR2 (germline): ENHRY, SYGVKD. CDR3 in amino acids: CAISVGGSNSGELFF. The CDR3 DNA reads TGTGCCATCAGTGTGGGCGGGAGCAATTCCGGGGAGCTGTTTTTT.

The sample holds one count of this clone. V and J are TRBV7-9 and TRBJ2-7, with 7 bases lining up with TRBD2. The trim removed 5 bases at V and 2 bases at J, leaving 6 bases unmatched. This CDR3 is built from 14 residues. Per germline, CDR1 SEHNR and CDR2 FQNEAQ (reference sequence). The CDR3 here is CASSLLAVPYEQYF. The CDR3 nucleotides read TGTGCCAGCAGCCTTCTAGCGGTCCCCTACGAGCAGTACTTC. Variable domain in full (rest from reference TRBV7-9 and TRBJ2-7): DTGVSQNPRHKITKRGQNVTFRCDPISEHNRLYWYRQTLGQGPEFLTYFQNEAQLEKSRLLSDRFSAERPKGSFSTLEIQRTEQGDSAMYLCASSLLAVPYEQYFGPGTRLTVT.

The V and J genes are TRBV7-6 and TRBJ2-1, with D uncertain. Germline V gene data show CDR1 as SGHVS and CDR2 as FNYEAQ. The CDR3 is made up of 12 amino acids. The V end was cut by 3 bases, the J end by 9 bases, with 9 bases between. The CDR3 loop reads CASSLAESEQFF. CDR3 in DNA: TGTGCCAGCAGCTTGGCGGAGAGTGAGCAGTTCTTC.

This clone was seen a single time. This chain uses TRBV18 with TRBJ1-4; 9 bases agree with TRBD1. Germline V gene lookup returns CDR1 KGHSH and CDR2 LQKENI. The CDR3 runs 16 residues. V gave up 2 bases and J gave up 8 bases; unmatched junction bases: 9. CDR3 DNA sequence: TGTGCCAGCTCACCAAGTAAAGGACAGGGGAGGGAAAAACTGTTTTTT. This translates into CASSPSKGQGREKLFF.

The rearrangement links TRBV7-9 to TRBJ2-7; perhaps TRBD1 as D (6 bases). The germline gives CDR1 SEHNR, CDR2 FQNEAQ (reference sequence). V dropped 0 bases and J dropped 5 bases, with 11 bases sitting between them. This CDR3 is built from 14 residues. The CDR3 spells CASSLAFYRDEQYF. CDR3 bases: TGTGCCAGCAGCTTAGCCTTCTACAGGGACGAGCAGTACTTC.

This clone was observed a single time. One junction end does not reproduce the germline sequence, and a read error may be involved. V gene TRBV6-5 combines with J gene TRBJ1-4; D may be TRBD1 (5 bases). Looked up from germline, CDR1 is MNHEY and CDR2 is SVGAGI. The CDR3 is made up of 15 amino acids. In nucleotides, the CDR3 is TGTACCAGCGGCGGCGGGACGGAAACTAATGAAAAACTGTTTTTT. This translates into CTSGGGTETNEKLFF.

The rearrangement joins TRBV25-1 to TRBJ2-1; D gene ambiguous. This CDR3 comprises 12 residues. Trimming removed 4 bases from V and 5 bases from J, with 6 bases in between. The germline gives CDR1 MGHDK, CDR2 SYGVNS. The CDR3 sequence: CASSVNDNEQFF. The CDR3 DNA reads TGTGCCAGCAGTGTTAATGACAATGAGCAGTTCTTC. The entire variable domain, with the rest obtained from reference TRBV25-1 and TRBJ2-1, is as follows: EADIYQTPRYLVIGTGKKITLECSQTMGHDKMYWYQQDPGMELHLIHYSYGVNSTEKGDLSSESTVSRIRTEHFPLTLESARPSHTSQYLCASSVNDNEQFFGPGTRLTVL.